The following is a T cell receptor (beta chain) sequence with its context. This sample is drawn from a study of T cells expressing NK-cell markers. In the study overall: Sorted CD3+CD56-NKG2C+, CD3+CD56+NKG2C- and CD3+CD56+NKG2C+ T cells were the source of the TCR beta repertoires. Seven sequenced donors out of eight were HCMV-seropositive, one seronegative.

Germline V gene sequence: CDR1 KGHSH, CDR2 LQKENI. The CDR3 contains 17 residues. TCRdb reprocessed the 5' RACE reads, keeping one entry per CDR3 protein, no DNA. The listing contains 500,000 to 700,000 distinct CDR3 sequences. The V and J genes are TRBV18 and TRBJ1-2; TCRdb proposes TRBD1, but this gene call is untestable without DNA. The sequencing sample was made of blood T cells: a sorted CD56 or NKG2C T cell subset, CD4+ or CD8+ T cells, or bulk PBMC T cells (not recorded which). The clonotype was recovered from a man younger than 35 in good health. The CDR3 region is CASSPSIGAEGNYGYTF.